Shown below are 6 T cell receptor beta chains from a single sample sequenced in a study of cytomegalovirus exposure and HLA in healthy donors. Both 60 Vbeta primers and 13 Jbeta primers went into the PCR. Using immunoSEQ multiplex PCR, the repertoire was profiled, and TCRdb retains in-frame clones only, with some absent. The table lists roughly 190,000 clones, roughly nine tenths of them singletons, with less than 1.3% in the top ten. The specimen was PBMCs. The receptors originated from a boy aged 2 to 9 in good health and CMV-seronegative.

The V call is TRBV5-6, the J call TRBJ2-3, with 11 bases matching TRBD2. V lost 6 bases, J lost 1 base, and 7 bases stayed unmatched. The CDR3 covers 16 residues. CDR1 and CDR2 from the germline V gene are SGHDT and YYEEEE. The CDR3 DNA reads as TGTGCCAGCATACGTTTGACTAGCGGGGGCACAGATACGCAGTATTTT. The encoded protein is CASIRLTSGGTDTQYF.

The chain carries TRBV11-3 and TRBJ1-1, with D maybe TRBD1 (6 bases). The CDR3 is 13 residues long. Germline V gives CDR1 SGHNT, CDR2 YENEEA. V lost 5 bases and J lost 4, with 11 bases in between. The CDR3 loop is CASSQGPVTEAFF. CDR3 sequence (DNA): TGTGCCAGCAGCCAGGGGCCGGTCACTGAAGCTTTCTTT.

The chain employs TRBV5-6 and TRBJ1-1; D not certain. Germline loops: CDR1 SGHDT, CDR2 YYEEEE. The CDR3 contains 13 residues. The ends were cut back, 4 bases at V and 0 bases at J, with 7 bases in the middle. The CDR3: CASSLGMNTEAFF. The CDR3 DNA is TGTGCCAGCAGCCTCGGGATGAACACTGAAGCTTTCTTT. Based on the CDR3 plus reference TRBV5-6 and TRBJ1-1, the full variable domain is DAGVTQSPTHLIKTRGQQVTLRCSPKSGHDTVSWYQQALGQGPQFIFQYYEEEERQRGNFPDRFSGHQFPNYSSELNVNALLLGDSALYLCASSLGMNTEAFFGQGTRLTVV.

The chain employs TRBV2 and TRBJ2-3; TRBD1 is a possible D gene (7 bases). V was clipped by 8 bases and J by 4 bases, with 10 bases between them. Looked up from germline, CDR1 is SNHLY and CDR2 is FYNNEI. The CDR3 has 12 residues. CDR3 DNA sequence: TGTGCCAGCCAGGGGGAGGCAGATACGCAGTATTTT. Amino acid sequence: CASQGEADTQYF.

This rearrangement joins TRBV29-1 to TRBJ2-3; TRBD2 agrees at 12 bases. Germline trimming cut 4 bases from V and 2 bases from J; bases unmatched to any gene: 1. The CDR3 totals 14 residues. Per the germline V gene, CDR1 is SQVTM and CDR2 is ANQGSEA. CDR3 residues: CSVGTSGTTDTQYF. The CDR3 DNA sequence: TGCAGCGTTGGGACTAGCGGGACCACAGATACGCAGTATTTT.

The CDR3 DNA reads TGTGCCAGCAGCTTTTCCCTAACTACCTACGAGCAGTACTTC. It specifies CASSFSLTTYEQYF. This chain joins TRBV7-9 and TRBJ2-7; D not resolved. In germline, CDR1 is SEHNR, CDR2 FQNEAQ (reference sequence). The CDR3 sequence is 14 residues long. The V gene lost 3 bases and the J gene lost 2 bases, with 11 bases spanning the gap.